A selection of T cell receptor beta chains follows, all from one sample in a study of CD8 T cells in ankylosing spondylitis. TCRdb redid the calling of the 5' RACE reads with MiXCR, one entry per CDR3 protein. The sample carries 750,000 to 850,000 distinct CDR3 sequences, about 10% recorded once. Sequenced material: blood, either unsorted or a sorted T cell fraction (not recorded which). These TCRs come from a male donor with ankylosing spondylitis. CDR3s include the opening cysteine and the closing phenylalanine or tryptophan. D genes are given only for firm matches. Clone sizes are given selectively: once, few, many, or a class where the clone is expanded.

v_call	j_call	clone_size	d_call	cdr3_aa	cdr3_nt
TRBV6-2/TRBV6-3	TRBJ2-1	.	.	CASSYSRKNYNEQFF	TGTGCCAGCAGTTACTCCAGGAAGAACTACAATGAGCAGTTCTTC
TRBV20-1	TRBJ2-7	many	.	CSARNGNAESEQYF	TGCAGTGCTAGAAACGGGAACGCTGAGAGCGAGCAGTACTTC
TRBV4-3	TRBJ1-2	.	.	CASSQDQVDGYTF	TGCGCCAGCAGCCAAGATCAGGTAGATGGCTACACCTTC
TRBV28	TRBJ2-7	few	.	CASGGGEYEQYF	TGTGCCAGCGGAGGGGGGGAGTACGAGCAGTACTTC
TRBV6-1	TRBJ1-6	few	.	CASTPSRQFPSPLHF	TGTGCCAGCACTCCTAGTAGGCAGTTCCCTTCACCCCTCCACTTT
TRBV5-1	TRBJ2-5	few	.	CASSSTPTSQETQYF	TGCGCCAGCAGCTCCACCCCCACTAGCCAAGAGACCCAGTACTTC
TRBV6-1	TRBJ1-5	few	.	CASTSHARDQPQHF	TGTGCCAGCACCTCACACGCGAGGGATCAGCCCCAGCATTTT
TRBV9	TRBJ2-1	.	TRBD2	CASSVREGSYNEQFF	TGTGCCAGCAGCGTGCGGGAGGGGTCCTACAATGAGCAGTTCTTC
TRBV5-1	TRBJ2-7	few	.	CASSPRRGDPFSYEQYF	TGCGCCAGCAGCCCGCGAAGGGGTGACCCCTTCTCCTACGAGCAGTACTTC
TRBV9	TRBJ1-2	few	TRBD1	CASTKGQHNYGYTF	TGTGCCAGCACCAAGGGACAGCATAACTATGGCTACACCTTC
TRBV12-3/TRBV12-4	TRBJ2-6	few	TRBD1	CASTRQGEALTF	TGTGCCAGCACTCGACAGGGCGAGGCCCTGACTTTC
TRBV10-3	TRBJ1-2	few	.	CASYPGAGYGYTF	TGTGCCTCTTACCCGGGGGCGGGATATGGCTACACCTTC
TRBV20-1	TRBJ2-1	few	.	CSARDPPRADEQFF	TGCAGTGCTAGAGATCCCCCTCGGGCGGATGAGCAGTTCTTC
TRBV20-1	TRBJ2-7	.	.	CSANRAGEQYF	TGCAGTGCCAACAGGGCCGGGGAGCAGTACTTC
TRBV5-1	TRBJ2-2	many	.	CASRRGGANTGELFF	TGCGCCAGCAGGAGAGGAGGGGCGAACACCGGGGAGCTGTTTTTT
TRBV6-2/TRBV6-3	TRBJ1-2	.	.	CASSYSKDGGIYGYTF	TGTGCCAGCAGTTACTCGAAGGACGGGGGAATCTATGGCTACACCTTC
TRBV7-9	TRBJ2-1	.	.	CASSPPAGEQFF	TGTGCCAGCAGCCCCCCGGCTGGTGAGCAGTTCTTC
TRBV10-1	TRBJ2-4	.	.	CASSDRRADIQYF	TGCGCCAGCAGTGATAGAAGGGCTGACATTCAGTACTTC
TRBV20-1	TRBJ2-1	.	.	CSARVRPNEQFF	TGCAGTGCTAGAGTAAGACCAAATGAGCAGTTCTTC
TRBV7-6	TRBJ2-7	few	TRBD1	CASSPGQAPFYEQYF	TGTGCCAGCAGCCCGGGACAGGCCCCCTTCTACGAGCAGTACTTC
TRBV12-3/TRBV12-4	TRBJ1-4	.	.	CASRFQGIEEKLFF	TGTGCCAGCAGATTCCAGGGGATAGAGGAAAAACTGTTTTTT
TRBV29-1	TRBJ2-7	few	.	CSVEDRASYEQYF	TGCAGCGTTGAAGATCGAGCCTCCTACGAGCAGTACTTC
TRBV4-1	TRBJ1-4	many	TRBD1	CASTPPGTGPTNEKLFF	TGCGCCAGCACCCCTCCAGGGACAGGGCCGACTAATGAAAAACTGTTTTTT
TRBV11-2	TRBJ1-3	few	.	CASSSDRGNTIYF	TGTGCCAGCAGCTCGGACCGCGGAAACACCATATATTTT
TRBV7-9	TRBJ1-5	few	TRBD1	CGVQGDSNQPQHF	TGTGGAGTACAGGGGGATAGCAATCAGCCCCAGCATTTT
TRBV5-6	TRBJ2-1	few	TRBD1	CASSLLRQGAYNEQFF	TGTGCCAGCAGCTTGCTGCGACAGGGGGCCTACAATGAGCAGTTCTTC
TRBV29-1	TRBJ2-3	many	.	CSVEASGDTQYF	TGCAGCGTTGAAGCCTCAGGGGATACGCAGTATTTT
TRBV28	TRBJ1-2	.	TRBD1	CASSLKAGGYYGYTF	TGTGCCAGCAGTTTGAAGGCAGGGGGGTATTATGGCTACACCTTC
TRBV15	TRBJ2-1	few	TRBD2	CATSGRGGLSYNEQFF	TGTGCCACCAGCGGACGGGGGGGTCTGTCCTACAATGAGCAGTTCTTC
TRBV20-1	TRBJ2-7	.	.	CSASPRQAFEQYF	TGCAGTGCTAGCCCAAGACAGGCGTTCGAGCAGTACTTC
TRBV5-1	TRBJ1-2	.	TRBD1	CASSPDRAGGYTF	TGCGCCAGCAGCCCGGACAGGGCTGGGGGCTACACCTTC
TRBV7-6	TRBJ2-7	.	.	CASSLGPREAEYF	TGTGCCAGCAGCTTAGGCCCCCGTGAGGCGGAGTACTTC
TRBV20-1	TRBJ1-1	few	.	CSAIWGSNTEAFF	TGCAGTGCTATTTGGGGATCGAACACTGAAGCTTTCTTT
TRBV29-1	TRBJ2-7	.	.	CSGRGDPPSYEQYF	TGCAGCGGGAGGGGGGATCCCCCCTCCTACGAGCAGTACTTC
TRBV11-2	TRBJ2-1	.	TRBD2	CASSSEAGPRSF	TGTGCCAGCAGCTCTGAAGCGGGACCACGGTCCTTC
TRBV7-8	TRBJ2-3	.	TRBD2	CASSLGSGGLDTQYF	TGTGCCAGCAGCTTAGGTAGCGGGGGGCTAGATACGCAGTATTTT
TRBV7-6	TRBJ2-7	few	TRBD1	CASTLTTGQAHEQYF	TGTGCCAGCACCCTAACGACCGGACAGGCCCACGAGCAGTACTTC
TRBV20-1	TRBJ2-7	.	.	CSAKPGAHEQYF	TGCAGTGCTAAACCGGGGGCCCACGAGCAGTACTTC
TRBV7-9	TRBJ2-1	.	TRBD2	CASSLGLADDEQFF	TGTGCCAGCAGCTTAGGACTAGCGGATGATGAGCAGTTCTTC
TRBV7-2	TRBJ2-5	.	TRBD2	CASSSQGGSQYF	TGTGCCAGCAGCTCTCAGGGAGGGAGCCAGTACTTC